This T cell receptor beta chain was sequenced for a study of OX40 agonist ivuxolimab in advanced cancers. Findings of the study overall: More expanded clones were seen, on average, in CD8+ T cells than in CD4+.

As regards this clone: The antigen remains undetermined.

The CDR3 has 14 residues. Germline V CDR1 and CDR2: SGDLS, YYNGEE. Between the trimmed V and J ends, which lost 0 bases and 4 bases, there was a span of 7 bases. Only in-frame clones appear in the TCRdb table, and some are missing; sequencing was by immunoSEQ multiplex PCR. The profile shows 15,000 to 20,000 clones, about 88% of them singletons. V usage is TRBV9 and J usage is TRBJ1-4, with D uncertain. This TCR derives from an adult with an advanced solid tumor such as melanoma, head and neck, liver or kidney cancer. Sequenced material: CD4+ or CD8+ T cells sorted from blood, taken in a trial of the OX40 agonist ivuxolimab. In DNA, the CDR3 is TGTGCCAGCAGCGTAGGGCAGAATAATGAAAAACTGTTTTTT. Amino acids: CASSVGQNNEKLFF.